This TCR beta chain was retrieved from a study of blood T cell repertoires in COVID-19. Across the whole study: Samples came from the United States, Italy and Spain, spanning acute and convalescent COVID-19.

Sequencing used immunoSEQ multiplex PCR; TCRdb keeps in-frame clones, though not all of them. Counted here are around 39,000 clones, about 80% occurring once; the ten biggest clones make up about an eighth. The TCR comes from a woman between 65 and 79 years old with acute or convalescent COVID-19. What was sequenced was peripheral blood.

This CDR3 reads CASSIGTGIYNEQFF. CDR3 nucleotide sequence: TGTGCCAGTAGTATAGGGACAGGGATCTACAATGAGCAGTTCTTC. The chain combines TRBV19 with TRBJ2-1; TRBD1 matches at 8 bases. After removal of 1 base from V and 3 bases from J, the junction contained 2 bases not matched to a gene. Germline CDR1 reads LNHDA; CDR2 reads SQIVND (reference sequence). The CDR3 consists of 15 residues.